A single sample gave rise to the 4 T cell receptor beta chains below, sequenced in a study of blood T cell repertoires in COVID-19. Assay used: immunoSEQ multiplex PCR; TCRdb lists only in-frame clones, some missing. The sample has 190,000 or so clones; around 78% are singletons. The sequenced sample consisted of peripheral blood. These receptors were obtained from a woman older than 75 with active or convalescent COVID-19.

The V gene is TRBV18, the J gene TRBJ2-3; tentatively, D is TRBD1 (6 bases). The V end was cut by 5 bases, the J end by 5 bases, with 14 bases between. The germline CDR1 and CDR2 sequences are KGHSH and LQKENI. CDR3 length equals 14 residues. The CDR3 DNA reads TGTGCCAGCTCATTGGACCAGGGGCGAGATACGCAGTATTTT. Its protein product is CASSLDQGRDTQYF. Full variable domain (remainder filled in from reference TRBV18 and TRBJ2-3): NAGVMQNPRHLVRRRGQEARLRCSPMKGHSHVYWYRQLPEEGLKFMVYLQKENIIDESGMPKERFSAEFPKEGPSILRIQQVVRGDSAAYFCASSLDQGRDTQYFGPGTRLTVL.

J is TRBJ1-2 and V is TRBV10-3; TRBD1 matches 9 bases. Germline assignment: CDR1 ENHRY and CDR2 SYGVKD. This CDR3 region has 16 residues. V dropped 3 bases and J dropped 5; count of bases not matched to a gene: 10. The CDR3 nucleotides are TGTGCCATCAGTGATACAGGGGGCCCTCTTAGGTATGGCTACACCTTC. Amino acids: CAISDTGGPLRYGYTF.

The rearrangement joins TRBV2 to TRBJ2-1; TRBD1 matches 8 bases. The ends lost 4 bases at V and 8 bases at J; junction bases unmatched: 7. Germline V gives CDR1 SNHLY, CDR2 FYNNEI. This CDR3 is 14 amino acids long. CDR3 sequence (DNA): TGTGCCAGCAGTGGACCGGACAGGGACCATGAGCAGTTCTTC. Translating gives CASSGPDRDHEQFF.

CDR3 nucleotide sequence: TGCAGCGTCCGGACAGGGACAACAACTAATGAAAAACTGTTTTTT. Encoded protein: CSVRTGTTTNEKLFF. The chain joins TRBV29-1 to TRBJ1-4; 8 nucleotides align to TRBD1. The CDR3 is 15 residues long. Germline V gene sequence: CDR1 SQVTM, CDR2 ANQGSEA. V shed 6 bases and J 0 bases; nucleotides not matched to a gene: 6.